The present entry profiles one T cell receptor beta chain with its context. The sample holds other DNA sequences that translate to the same CDR3. These data belong to a study of blood T cell repertoires in COVID-19. Study summary: Acute-phase and convalescent COVID-19 samples originated in the United States, Italy and Spain. Sources were T cells, B-cell-depleted T cells, or PBMCs; the material itself was cDNA or gDNA.

Between the trimmed V and J ends, which lost 0 bases and 5 bases, there was a span of 8 bases. The CDR3 covers 13 residues. CDR1 is SGHRS and CDR2 is YFSETQ in the germline V gene. In the study's own analysis: By means of reference gene primer amplification, nucleated cell counts were estimated. Produced via immunoSEQ multiplex PCR; TCRdb's table is partial and in-frame only. V and J calls and clone size are copied from that table; D and trimming were computed from the DNA. Among about 50,000 clones listed, more than 80% were seen once. The sequenced sample was peripheral blood. This clonotype was obtained from a man between 60 and 75 years old with acute or convalescent COVID-19. The chain recombines TRBV5-1 with TRBJ1-1; D is possibly TRBD1 (6 bases). CDR3 residues: CASSLEGGTEAFF. DNA for the CDR3: TGCGCCAGCAGCTTGGAGGGGGGGACTGAAGCTTTCTTT.